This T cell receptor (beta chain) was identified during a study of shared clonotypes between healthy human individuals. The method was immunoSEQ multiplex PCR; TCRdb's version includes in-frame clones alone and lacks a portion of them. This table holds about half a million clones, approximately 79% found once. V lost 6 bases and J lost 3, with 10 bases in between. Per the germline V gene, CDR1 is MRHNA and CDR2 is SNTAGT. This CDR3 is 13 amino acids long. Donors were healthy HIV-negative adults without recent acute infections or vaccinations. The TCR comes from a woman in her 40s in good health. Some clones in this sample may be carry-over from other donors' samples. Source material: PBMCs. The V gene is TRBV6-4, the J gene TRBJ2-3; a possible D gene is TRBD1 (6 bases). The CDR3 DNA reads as TGTGCCAGCAGCAGGACAGAAACAGATACGCAGTATTTT. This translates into CASSRTETDTQYF.